This T cell receptor beta chain originates from a study of blood T cell repertoires in COVID-19. TCRdb's table, derived via immunoSEQ multiplex PCR, lists solely in-frame clones and lacks some. In the table there are around 130,000 clones, 86% of which are singletons. This receptor was taken from a man aged 35-49 years with acute or convalescent COVID-19. Sequenced input: peripheral blood.

The CDR3 sequence: CASSLYNEQFF. The CDR3 nucleotides are TGTGCCAGCAGTCTCTACAATGAGCAGTTCTTC. V and J are TRBV6-2 or TRBV6-3 and TRBJ2-1; D gene unclear. CDR1 and CDR2 (germline): MNHEY, SVGEGT. Trimming shortened V by 5 bases and J by 3 bases, and 2 bases separated the two germline ends. There are 11 residues in the CDR3.